Following are 16 T cell receptor beta chains from one sample sequenced in a study of shared clonotypes between healthy human individuals. Sequenced by immunoSEQ multiplex PCR; TCRdb stores in-frame clones only, minus some. The sample has roughly 760,000 clones, roughly 70% seen once; the top ten hold roughly 1.7%. The sequencing sample was made of memory CD4+ T cells sorted from blood. Subset indicated: CD45RA-negative fraction. All receptors derive from a woman in her twenties or thirties in good health.

The J gene is TRBJ2-5, the V gene TRBV14; tentative D call: TRBD1 (6 bases). V was trimmed by 1 base and J by 7 bases, leaving 13 bases between them. Looked up from germline, CDR1 is SGHDN and CDR2 is FVKESK. The CDR3 has 14 residues. The CDR3 is CASSQAWTDLTQYF. CDR3 nucleotide sequence: TGTGCCAGCAGCCAAGCCTGGACAGATTTGACCCAGTACTTC.

The sample holds one count of this clone. The chain employs TRBV5-1 and TRBJ1-1; D gene unclear. The CDR3 covers 15 residues. The V and J ends lost 0 bases and 7 bases respectively, with 16 bases between them. Germline CDR1 is SGHRS and CDR2 is YFSETQ. The CDR3 sequence is CASSLALTELGEAFF. DNA for the CDR3: TGCGCCAGCAGCTTGGCCCTTACAGAATTGGGTGAAGCTTTCTTT.

This clone was found a few times. The chain links TRBV4-1 to TRBJ1-4, with D possibly being TRBD1 (5 bases). This CDR3 has 16 residues. Germline lookup yields CDR1 MGHRA and CDR2 YSYEKL. The V end lost 1 base, the J end lost 7 bases, and 16 bases lay between the germline ends. CDR3 in amino acids: CASSQGWGIGGEKLFF. As DNA, the CDR3 is TGCGCCAGCAGCCAAGGATGGGGGATCGGAGGTGAAAAACTGTTTTTT.

The chain couples TRBV27 to TRBJ2-7, with D unresolved. Germline values: CDR1 MNHEY, CDR2 SMNVEV (reference sequence). The CDR3 sequence is 10 residues long. Between the trimmed V and J ends, which lost 10 bases and 6 bases, there was a span of 10 bases. In DNA form, the CDR3 reads TGTGCCAACCCGAGTTGCGAGCAGTACTTC. Protein: CANPSCEQYF.

The chain links TRBV28 to TRBJ2-3; TRBD2 matches 9 bases. Germline values: CDR1 MDHEN, CDR2 SYDVKM. The J segment lost 2 bases and the V segment lost 6 bases, leaving 9 bases of the junction unmatched. The CDR3 is 16 amino acids. CDR3 sequence reads: CASSGLAGSPTDTQYF. Here the CDR3 DNA reads TGTGCCAGCAGCGGGCTAGCGGGATCCCCCACAGATACGCAGTATTTT.

This chain connects TRBV11-2 to TRBJ1-3; no firm D call. Trimming removed 5 bases at V and 0 bases at J, with 11 bases between. The CDR3 is made up of 15 amino acids. Germline assignment: CDR1 SGHAT and CDR2 FQNNGV. The CDR3 DNA reads as TGTGCCAGCAGCCAATACGTAAGCTCTGGAAACACCATATATTTT. It encodes CASSQYVSSGNTIYF.

The table lists this clone with a count of one. The CDR3, as DNA: TGCGCCACCTCTAGCGGGACTACGAATGAGCAGTTCTTC. Translating gives CATSSGTTNEQFF. The chain is built from TRBV10-1 and TRBJ2-1; 9 bases align to TRBD2. Trimming removed 10 bases from V and 7 bases from J; junction bases left unmatched: 8. This CDR3 comprises 13 residues. Germline lookup yields CDR1 WNHNN and CDR2 SYGVQD (reference sequence).

The chain has TRBV7-9 and TRBJ1-1; D unclear. V shed 2 bases and J shed 10 bases, with 14 bases lying between them. CDR1 is SEHNR and CDR2 is FQNEAQ in the germline V gene (reference sequence). CDR3 length: 13 residues. The CDR3 coding sequence is TGTGCCAGCAGCTTATCTCAAGCATATCCAGCTTTCTTT. This sequence encodes CASSLSQAYPAFF.

The chain recombines TRBV10-2 with TRBJ1-5; D possibly corresponds to TRBD1 (6 bases). V lost 6 bases, J lost 3 bases, and 9 bases lay in between. This CDR3 spans 13 amino acids. CDR1 is WSHSY, CDR2 SAAADI, per germline. The CDR3, as DNA: TGCGCCAGCAGAGGACAGCCCAATCAGCCCCAGCATTTT. Protein product: CASRGQPNQPQHF.

The V call is TRBV5-1, the J call TRBJ2-7, with D perhaps TRBD1 (6 bases). The CDR3 runs to 17 residues. Germline V gives CDR1 SGHRS, CDR2 YFSETQ. The V end lost 0 bases, the J end lost 3 bases, and 19 bases lay between the germline ends. The CDR3 DNA follows: TGCGCCAGCAGCTTGGCCGGAGCCACAGGGCAGAACTACGAGCAGTACTTC. This gives the protein CASSLAGATGQNYEQYF.

The rearrangement links TRBV6-1 to TRBJ1-5; D ambiguous. V lost 5 bases, J lost 0 bases, and 11 bases lay in between. Germline CDR1 is MNHNS and CDR2 is SASEGT. The length of the CDR3 is 15 residues. This CDR3 is CASSTTTNSNQPQHF. DNA for the CDR3: TGTGCCAGCAGTACCACGACGAATAGCAATCAGCCCCAGCATTTT.

V usage is TRBV7-2 and J usage is TRBJ2-7; D is unresolved. Germline loops: CDR1 SGHTA, CDR2 FQGNSA. This CDR3 has 15 amino acids. Trimming took off 0 bases at V and 2 bases at J, with 11 bases between the two ends. The CDR3 nucleotides read TGTGCCAGCAGCTTAGCCTCCTCCTTGGCCTACGAGCAGTACTTC. Its protein product is CASSLASSLAYEQYF.

The rearrangement joins TRBV7-2 to TRBJ2-2; D gene ambiguous. This CDR3 is built from 16 residues. V was trimmed by 5 bases and J by 1 base, leaving 14 bases between them. CDR1 is SGHTA and CDR2 is FQGNSA in the germline V gene. CDR3 in DNA: TGTGCCAGCAGCCACGTACTCTGGGGGAACACCGGGGAGCTGTTTTTT. Encoded protein: CASSHVLWGNTGELFF.

This clone was found many times. The gene calls are TRBV5-8 and TRBJ1-2; D gene uncertain. The CDR3 spans 14 residues. Germline loops: CDR1 SGHTS, CDR2 YDEGEE. Trimming shortened V by 4 bases and J by 7 bases, and 17 bases separated the two germline ends. CDR3 loop: CASSRYRSQIGYTF. The CDR3 region has the DNA TGTGCCAGCAGCCGCTACCGGTCCCAGATTGGCTACACCTTC.

The chain is built from TRBV25-1 and TRBJ1-5; weak D call: TRBD1 (6 bases). The CDR3 runs to 14 residues. Deletions cut 7 bases from V and 1 base from J, with 11 bases between. Germline loops: CDR1 MGHDK, CDR2 SYGVNS. CDR3 sequence: CASIGGGSNQPQHF. CDR3 DNA sequence: TGTGCCAGCATAGGAGGGGGGAGCAATCAGCCCCAGCATTTT. Using reference TRBV25-1 and TRBJ1-5 for the parts outside the CDR3, the full variable domain is EADIYQTPRYLVIGTGKKITLECSQTMGHDKMYWYQQDPGMELHLIHYSYGVNSTEKGDLSSESTVSRIRTEHFPLTLESARPSHTSQYLCASIGGGSNQPQHFGDGTRLSIL.

This chain joins TRBV19 and TRBJ1-1; a weak D match, TRBD1 (6 bases). Trimming removed 2 bases at V and 2 bases at J, with 12 bases between. CDR3 length: 15 amino acids. CDR1 and CDR2 from the germline V gene are LNHDA and SQIVND (reference sequence). CDR3 sequence reads: CASSIFPGQNTEAFF. The CDR3 nucleotides are TGTGCCAGTAGTATATTCCCGGGACAAAACACTGAAGCTTTCTTT.